The TCR beta chain under discussion was sequenced for a study of cytomegalovirus exposure and HLA in healthy donors (dated by TCRdb to the late 2010s). A note on the overall study: An earlier analysis of a few hundred of the donors reported 276 Gb of sequence data and around 120 million unique TCR beta sequences obtained from approximately 180 million T cells. Among roughly 370 genotyped donors of the cohort, an average of 235,054 unique TCR beta nucleotide sequences were sequenced per donor, around a sixth of them non-productive. The number of donors typed differed by locus, with roughly 629-640 for A, B, C, DRB1 and DQB1, more than 500 for DQA1, under 610 for DPA1, and about 450 for DPB1. In the later analysis, no new phenotypic data were used to find candidate immune exposures; instead, reliance was placed on TCR beta sequences and their occurrence across donors. The aim of the study was to test whether cataloging public T cell receptors could identify signatures of past pathogen exposure. Among the roughly 370 genotyped donors, under 90% belonged to the genetic ancestry cluster associated with self-reported Caucasian donors. Alongside the repertoire data, information on donor age, sex, ethnicity and CMV serostatus was compiled. A later analysis re-examined previously published TCR beta repertoires from several hundred donors and added high-resolution HLA genotyping to investigate patterns of TCR occurrence. HLA typing included class I and class II loci at four-digit resolution. Genome-wide SNP genotypes for about 65% of the 666 donors were used in a later genetic analysis, which treated that subset as a discovery cohort. An earlier analysis of around 640 of the donors used high-throughput TCR beta sequencing to judge whether each TCR beta V gene segment behaved as functional or pseudogenic. Around 330 gigabases of sequencing data and approximately 91 million unique TCR sequences made up an early release that covered 500 to 650 HLA-typed donors. The study combined high-throughput TCR immunosequencing, statistical association of individual TCRs with disease status, and machine learning to predict cytomegalovirus infection status. In addition to the first cohort of about 650 subjects, a separate validation cohort of approximately 120 different subjects was used. Roughly five DR-DQ haplotypes were treated as single units for association and clustering because of strong linkage in the cohort. All discovery cohort repertoires had been generated on a single sequencing platform. The T cell repertoires of several hundred subjects were profiled by immunosequencing and related to cytomegalovirus serostatus. The paper's findings and limits, for the study overall: A cluster of highly shared sequence variants was judged likely to be a technical artifact of the sequencing pipeline. Because HLA typing was unavailable for some donors at each locus, only the typed subset was used in association tests. Sequencing depth was assumed to be roughly uniform across donors in the presence/absence analyses, though that assumption may not hold. The cohort was sequenced for TCR beta chains only, and without alpha or paired-chain data the features that could be detected were limited. According to the authors, the approach could potentially be generalized to other disease states and immunological phenotypes. Most CMV-associated TCR beta chains appeared to be HLA-restricted in a later analysis, and the HLA associations seemed to be driven largely by CMV exposure. Cytomegalovirus status was reported to be diagnosed by the classifier with high specificity and sensitivity in both the original and validation cohorts. At a false discovery rate of 0.05, a later analysis linked roughly 17,000 TCR beta sequences to specific HLA alleles. V-gene and J-gene trimming of TCR beta chains was associated with a missense DCLRE1C variant in a later genetic analysis, and the association was replicated in an independent cohort. In vitro tests confirmed that a few of the cytomegalovirus-associated TCR beta chains recognize cytomegalovirus antigens. Compared with the approximately 670-donor mean, donors in an Asian-associated ancestry cluster had fewer N-insertions in productive TCRs, according to a later genetic analysis. Linkage disequilibrium might explain the correlated functional status among segregating V segments, but an unknown experimental factor could not be excluded. Around 16 rarely observed V segments, including chromosome 9 orphons, were excluded from the earlier analysis of some 590 of the donors because counts were too low. A total of roughly 160 TCR beta chains were listed by the study as associated with cytomegalovirus. Assigning TCR associations to individual alleles was difficult when HLA alleles, especially DR and DQ, strongly co-occurred. Some IMGT-functional V segments, including TRBV6-2 and TRBV6-3, could not be told apart with the 87-base-pair reads, so those segments were excluded. According to a later analysis, parvovirus B19, influenza, CMV and Epstein-Barr virus appeared linked to several top co-occurrence clusters. Most TCR sequences were seen in very few donors, while some public TCRs were found in many individuals. In a later analysis, TCR association rates were found to vary across HLA loci, with the most associated TCRs seen for DRB1 alleles and the fewest for HLA-C alleles. In an earlier analysis of some 640 of the donors, most TCR beta V segments were observed in productive rearrangements about 87% or about 30% of the time, broadly matching IMGT annotations. A further reported finding was that TCR beta sequences accurately predicted the HLA-A and HLA-B alleles for most subjects in the first cohort. For the cohort, immune exposure information was limited to CMV serostatus. A later analysis found that HLA-associated TCR beta chains were more clonally expanded and had lower generation probabilities than equally common non-associated chains.

The library was obtained by the immunoSEQ multiplex PCR assay. For the multiplex PCR, a mixture combining 60 forward primers for TCR Vbeta segments and 13 reverse primers for TCR Jbeta segments was used. The CDR3 region of rearranged TCR beta genes was amplified from genomic DNA with a multiplex PCR assay. The Illumina HiSeq System was used to sequence the amplified TCR beta libraries as 87-base-pair reads. Concerning the study's data processing: A later analysis counted some 80 million unique TCR beta chains across the 550 to 700 repertoires, and around 9.9 million of these chains were shared by at least two donors. Raw reads were error-corrected and collapsed into unique sequences with a nearest-neighbor algorithm that merged closely related sequences to remove PCR and sequencing errors. CDR3 sequences were aligned to IMGT reference sequences to assign V, D and J gene segments. For a sequence to be retained, a match of at least six nucleotides to both a V gene segment and a J gene segment was required. A rearrangement counted as productive if the CDR3 had no stop codons and remained in frame with V and J, and every other rearrangement counted as non-productive. Following IMGT convention, CDR3 was defined as the stretch from the second conserved V-encoded cysteine up to the conserved J-encoded phenylalanine. The earlier analysis of some 600 of the donors excluded sequences that lacked an unambiguous match to a single V gene segment. An earlier analysis of roughly 590 of the donors called V segments functional above 56.7% productive rearrangements and segregating when the between-donor standard deviation exceeded 5%. To diagnose cytomegalovirus status from the catalog of TCR beta chain sequences, a statistical classification framework was built. V and J gene assignment, in a later analysis, came from comparing TCR nucleotide sequences with IMGT/GENE-DB human TR gene sequences. Using the TCRdist pipeline, a later analysis assigned CDR3 sequences along with most-parsimonious VDJ recombination scenarios. A later analysis defined each TCR beta chain by its CDR3 amino acid sequence plus V-gene family, and excluded reads lacking a unique V-gene family. As a way to deal with suspected cross-contamination and a sequencing artifact, a later analysis dropped 450 to 600 nucleotide sequences that were highly shared and had low generation probability. A later analysis calculated a clonal expansion index for each public chain from normalized within-repertoire ranks of inferred template counts. A later analysis computed generation probabilities with a VDJ recombination model fitted to out-of-frame rearrangements, and checked the results against IGoR. Hypergeometric tests were used in a later analysis to score TCR-TCR, TCR-HLA and TCR-CMV co-occurrence, with a repertoire-size bias correction applied to the TCR pairs. A later analysis estimated false discovery rates by permuting HLA or CMV assignments 20 times. In a later analysis, co-occurring TCRs were grouped using DBSCAN, and TCRdist sequence similarity was added for clustering within HLA-allele-positive subsets. Repertoires with fewer than 30,000 or more than 120,000 public chains, plus five repertoires with anomalous nucleotide sharing, were excluded from co-occurrence clustering. TCRdb carries this immuneACCESS record with in-frame sequences only. Its versions omit some clonotypes, under half of them owing to an unresolved V gene in the studies checked, with the rest unexplained. That table gives V, J and clone size, and the DNA gave D and trimming. The sample table shows some 200,000 clones, and approximately 90% are seen once. Roughly 1% of the sample goes to the ten largest clones.

Reading from cysteine to phenylalanine, the CDR3 counts 14 amino acids. Just the 42-base CDR3 DNA is kept, in frame starting at base 1. Germline trimming: 11 bases from V, 7 bases from J; junction bases outside gene matches: 12. For CDR1 and CDR2, the germline V gene lists MDHEN and SYDVKM. In total, more than 500 healthy bone marrow donors made up the cohort. At the time of sampling, all cohort members were nominally healthy, though unrecorded immune exposures were likely present. The donor tested CMV seronegative, placing the donor among the approximately 360 seronegative members of the cohort. Each donor provided a peripheral blood sample, and peripheral blood mononuclear cells were used for TCR beta sequencing. Genomic DNA was extracted from the blood cell samples with the Qiagen DNeasy Blood Extraction Kit. About this clone itself: Its binding antigen is unknown. The record has no base qualities; no much larger clone is one base away.

The chain is encoded by TRBV28 joined to TRBJ1-4, with TRBD1 matching 8 junction bases. This clonotype was obtained from a woman younger than 30 in good health and CMV-seronegative. Sequencing was carried out using PBMCs. CDR3 loop: CAVRDGRGLEKLFF. The bases are TGTGCCGTTCGGGACGGCAGGGGGCTTGAAAAACTGTTTTTT.